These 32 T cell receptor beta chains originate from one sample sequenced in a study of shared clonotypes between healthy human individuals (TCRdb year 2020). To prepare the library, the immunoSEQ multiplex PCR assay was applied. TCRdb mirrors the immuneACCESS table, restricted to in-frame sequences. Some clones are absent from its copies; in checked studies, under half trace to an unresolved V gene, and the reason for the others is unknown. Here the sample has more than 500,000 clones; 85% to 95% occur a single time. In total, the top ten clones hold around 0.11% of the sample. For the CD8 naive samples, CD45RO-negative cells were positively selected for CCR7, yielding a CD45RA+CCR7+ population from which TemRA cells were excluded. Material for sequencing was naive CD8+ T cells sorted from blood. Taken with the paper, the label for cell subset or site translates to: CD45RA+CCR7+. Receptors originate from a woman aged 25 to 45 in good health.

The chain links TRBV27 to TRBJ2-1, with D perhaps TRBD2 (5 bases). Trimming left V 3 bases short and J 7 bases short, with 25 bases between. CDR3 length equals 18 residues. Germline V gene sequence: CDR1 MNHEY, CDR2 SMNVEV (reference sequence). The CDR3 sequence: CASSFYPPLARRKNEQFF. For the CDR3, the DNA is TGTGCCAGCAGTTTTTACCCTCCGCTAGCTAGGAGAAAGAATGAGCAGTTCTTC.

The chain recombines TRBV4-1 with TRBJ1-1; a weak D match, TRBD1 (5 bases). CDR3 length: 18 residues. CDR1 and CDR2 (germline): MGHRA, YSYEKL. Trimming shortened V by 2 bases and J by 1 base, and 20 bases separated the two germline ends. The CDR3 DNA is TGCGCCAGCAGCCAATTTACAGACCTGACAGCCGGGAACACTGAAGCTTTCTTT. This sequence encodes CASSQFTDLTAGNTEAFF.

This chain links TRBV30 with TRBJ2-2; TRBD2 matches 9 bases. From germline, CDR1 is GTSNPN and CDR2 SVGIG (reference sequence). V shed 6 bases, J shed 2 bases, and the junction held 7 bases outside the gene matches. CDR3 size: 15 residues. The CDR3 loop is CACTSSGTNTGELFF. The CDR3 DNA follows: TGTGCCTGCACCTCTAGCGGGACCAACACCGGGGAGCTGTTTTTT.

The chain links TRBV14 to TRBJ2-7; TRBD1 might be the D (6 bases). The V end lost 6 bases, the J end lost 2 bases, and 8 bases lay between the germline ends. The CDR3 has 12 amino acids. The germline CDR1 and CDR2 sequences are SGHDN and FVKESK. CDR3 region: CASSRDTYEQYF. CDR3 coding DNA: TGTGCCAGCAGTCGGGACACCTACGAGCAGTACTTC.

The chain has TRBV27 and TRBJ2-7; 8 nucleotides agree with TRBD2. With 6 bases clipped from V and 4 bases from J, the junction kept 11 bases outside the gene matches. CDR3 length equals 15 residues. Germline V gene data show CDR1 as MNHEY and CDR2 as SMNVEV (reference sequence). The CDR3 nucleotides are TGTGCCAGCAGCGCAGGGAGCGGGGGTCATTACGAGCAGTACTTC. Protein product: CASSAGSGGHYEQYF.

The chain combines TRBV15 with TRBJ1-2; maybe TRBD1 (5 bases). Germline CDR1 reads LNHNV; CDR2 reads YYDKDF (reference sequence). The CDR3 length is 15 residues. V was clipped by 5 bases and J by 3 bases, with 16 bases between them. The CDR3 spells CATSLELGRDYGYTF. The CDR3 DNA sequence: TGTGCCACCAGCTTAGAGCTCGGCAGGGACTATGGCTACACCTTC. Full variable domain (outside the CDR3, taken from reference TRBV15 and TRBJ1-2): DAMVIQNPRYQVTQFGKPVTLSCSQTLNHNVMYWYQQKSSQAPKLLFHYYDKDFNNEADTPDNFQSRRPNTSFCFLDIRSPGLGDTAMYLCATSLELGRDYGYTFGSGTRLTVV.

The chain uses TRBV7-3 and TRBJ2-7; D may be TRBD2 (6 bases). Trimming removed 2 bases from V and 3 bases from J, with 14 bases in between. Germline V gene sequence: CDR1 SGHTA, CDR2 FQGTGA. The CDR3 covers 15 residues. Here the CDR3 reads CASSLRALRDYEQYF. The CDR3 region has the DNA TGTGCCAGCAGCTTACGGGCGTTGCGGGACTACGAGCAGTACTTC.

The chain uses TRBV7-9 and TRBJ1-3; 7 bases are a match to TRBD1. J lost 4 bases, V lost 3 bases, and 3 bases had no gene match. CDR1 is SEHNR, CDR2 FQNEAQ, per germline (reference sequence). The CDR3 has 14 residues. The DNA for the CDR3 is TGTGCCAGCAGCTTCGACAGGGCCGGAAACACCATATATTTT. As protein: CASSFDRAGNTIYF. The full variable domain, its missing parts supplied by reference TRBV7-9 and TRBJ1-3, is DTGVSQNPRHKITKRGQNVTFRCDPISEHNRLYWYRQTLGQGPEFLTYFQNEAQLEKSRLLSDRFSAERPKGSFSTLEIQRTEQGDSAMYLCASSFDRAGNTIYFGEGSWLTVV.

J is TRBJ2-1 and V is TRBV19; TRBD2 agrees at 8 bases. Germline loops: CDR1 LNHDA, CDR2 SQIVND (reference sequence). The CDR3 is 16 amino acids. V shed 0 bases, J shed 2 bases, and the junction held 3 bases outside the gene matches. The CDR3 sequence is CASSIDRGLAYNEQFF. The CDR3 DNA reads TGTGCCAGTAGTATAGATCGGGGACTAGCCTACAATGAGCAGTTCTTC.

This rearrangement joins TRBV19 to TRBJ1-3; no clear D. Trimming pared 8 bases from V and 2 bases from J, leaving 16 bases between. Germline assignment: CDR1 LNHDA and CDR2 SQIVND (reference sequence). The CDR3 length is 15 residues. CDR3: CASFGPGRAGNTIYF. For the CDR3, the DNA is TGTGCCAGTTTTGGTCCTGGTAGGGCTGGAAACACCATATATTTT.

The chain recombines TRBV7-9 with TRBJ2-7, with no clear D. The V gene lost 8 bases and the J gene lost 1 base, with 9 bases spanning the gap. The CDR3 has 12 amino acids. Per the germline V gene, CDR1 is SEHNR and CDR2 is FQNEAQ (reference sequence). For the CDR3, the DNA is TGTGCCAGCGGTGACACGTCCTACGAGCAGTACTTC. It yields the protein CASGDTSYEQYF. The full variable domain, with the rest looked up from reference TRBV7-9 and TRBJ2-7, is DTGVSQNPRHKITKRGQNVTFRCDPISEHNRLYWYRQTLGQGPEFLTYFQNEAQLEKSRLLSDRFSAERPKGSFSTLEIQRTEQGDSAMYLCASGDTSYEQYFGPGTRLTVT.

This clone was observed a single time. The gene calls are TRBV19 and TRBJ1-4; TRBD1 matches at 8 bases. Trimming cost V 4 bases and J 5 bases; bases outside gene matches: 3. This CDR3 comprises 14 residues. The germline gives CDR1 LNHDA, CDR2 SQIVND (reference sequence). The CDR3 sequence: CASSTRTGNEKLFF. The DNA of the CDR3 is TGTGCCAGTAGTACAAGGACAGGGAATGAAAAACTGTTTTTT.

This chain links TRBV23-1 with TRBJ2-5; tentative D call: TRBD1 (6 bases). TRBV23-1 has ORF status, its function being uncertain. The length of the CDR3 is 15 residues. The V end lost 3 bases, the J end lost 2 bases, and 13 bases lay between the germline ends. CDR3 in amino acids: CASSQTPGEQETQYF. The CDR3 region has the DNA TGCGCCAGCAGTCAGACGCCAGGGGAACAAGAGACCCAGTACTTC.

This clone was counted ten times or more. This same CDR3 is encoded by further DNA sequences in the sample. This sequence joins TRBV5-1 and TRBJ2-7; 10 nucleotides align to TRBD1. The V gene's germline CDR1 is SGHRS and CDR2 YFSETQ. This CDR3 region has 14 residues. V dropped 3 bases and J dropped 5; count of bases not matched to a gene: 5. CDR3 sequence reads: CASSSGQGRDEQYF. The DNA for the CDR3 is TGCGCCAGCAGCTCGGGACAGGGGCGCGACGAGCAGTACTTC.

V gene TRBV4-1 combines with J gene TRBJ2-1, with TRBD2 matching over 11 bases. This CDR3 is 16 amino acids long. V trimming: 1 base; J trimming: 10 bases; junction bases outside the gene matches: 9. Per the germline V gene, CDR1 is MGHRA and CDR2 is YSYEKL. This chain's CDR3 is CASSQAASGRYREQFF. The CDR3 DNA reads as TGCGCCAGCAGCCAAGCTGCTAGCGGGAGGTATCGGGAGCAGTTCTTC.

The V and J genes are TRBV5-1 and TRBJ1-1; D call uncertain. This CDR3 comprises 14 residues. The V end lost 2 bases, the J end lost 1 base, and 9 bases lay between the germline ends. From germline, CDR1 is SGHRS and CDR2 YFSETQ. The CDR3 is CASSLDAKNTEAFF. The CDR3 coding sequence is TGCGCCAGCAGCTTAGACGCAAAGAACACTGAAGCTTTCTTT.

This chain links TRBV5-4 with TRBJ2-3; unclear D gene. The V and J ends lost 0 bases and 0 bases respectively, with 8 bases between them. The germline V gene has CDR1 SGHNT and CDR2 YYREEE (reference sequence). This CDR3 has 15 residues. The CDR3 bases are TGTGCCAGCAGCTTGGGGCAGCAGAGCACAGATACGCAGTATTTT. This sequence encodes CASSLGQQSTDTQYF.

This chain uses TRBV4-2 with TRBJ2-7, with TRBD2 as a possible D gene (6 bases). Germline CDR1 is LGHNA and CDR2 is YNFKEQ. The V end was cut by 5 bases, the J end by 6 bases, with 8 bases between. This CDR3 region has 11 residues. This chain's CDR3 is CASSLEGEQYF. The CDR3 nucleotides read TGTGCCAGCAGCTTGGAGGGCGAGCAGTACTTC.

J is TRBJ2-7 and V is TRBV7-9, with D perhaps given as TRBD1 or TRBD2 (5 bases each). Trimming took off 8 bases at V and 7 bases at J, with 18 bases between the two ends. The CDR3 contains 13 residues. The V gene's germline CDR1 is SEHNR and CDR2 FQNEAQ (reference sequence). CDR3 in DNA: TGTGCCAGCTCGACAGCGGACCGCTGGGAGCAGTACTTC. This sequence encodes CASSTADRWEQYF.

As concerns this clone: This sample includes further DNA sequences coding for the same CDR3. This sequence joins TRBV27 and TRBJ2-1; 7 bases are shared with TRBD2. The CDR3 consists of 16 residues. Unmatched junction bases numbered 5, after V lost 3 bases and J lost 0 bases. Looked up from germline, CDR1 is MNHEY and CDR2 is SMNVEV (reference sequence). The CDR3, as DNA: TGTGCCAGCAGTTTGGCTAGCGGAAGCTCCTACAATGAGCAGTTCTTC. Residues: CASSLASGSSYNEQFF.

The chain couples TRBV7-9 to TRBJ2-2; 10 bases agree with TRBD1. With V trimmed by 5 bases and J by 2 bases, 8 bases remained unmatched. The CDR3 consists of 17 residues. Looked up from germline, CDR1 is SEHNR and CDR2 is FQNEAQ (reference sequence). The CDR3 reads CASSTPDRGVNTGELFF. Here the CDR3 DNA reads TGTGCCAGCAGCACCCCGGACAGGGGGGTTAACACCGGGGAGCTGTTTTTT.

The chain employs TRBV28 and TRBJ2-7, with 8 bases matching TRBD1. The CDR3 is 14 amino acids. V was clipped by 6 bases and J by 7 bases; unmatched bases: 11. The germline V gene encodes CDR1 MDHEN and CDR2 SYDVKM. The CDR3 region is CASRPLQGAREQYF. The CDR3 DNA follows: TGTGCCAGCAGACCCCTGCAGGGGGCTCGGGAGCAGTACTTC.

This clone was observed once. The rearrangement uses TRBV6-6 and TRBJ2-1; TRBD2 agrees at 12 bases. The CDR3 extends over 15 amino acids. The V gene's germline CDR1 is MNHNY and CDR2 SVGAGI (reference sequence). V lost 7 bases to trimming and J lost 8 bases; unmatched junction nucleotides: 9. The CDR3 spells CASNGLAGLNDEQFF. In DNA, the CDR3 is TGTGCCAGCAACGGACTAGCGGGGCTTAACGATGAGCAGTTCTTC.

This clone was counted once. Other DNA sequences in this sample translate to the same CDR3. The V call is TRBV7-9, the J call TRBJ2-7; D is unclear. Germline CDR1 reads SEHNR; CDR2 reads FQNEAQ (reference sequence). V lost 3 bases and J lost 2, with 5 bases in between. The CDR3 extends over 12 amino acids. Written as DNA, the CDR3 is TGTGCCAGCAGCTTGGGGACCTACGAGCAGTACTTC. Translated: CASSLGTYEQYF.

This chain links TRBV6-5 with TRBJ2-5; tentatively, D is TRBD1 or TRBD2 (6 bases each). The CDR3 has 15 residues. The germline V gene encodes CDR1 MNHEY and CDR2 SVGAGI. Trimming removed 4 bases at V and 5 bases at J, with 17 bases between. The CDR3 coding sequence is TGTGCCAGCAGTTGGTTTGGAGGGGGTAGGGAGACCCAGTACTTC. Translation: CASSWFGGGRETQYF.

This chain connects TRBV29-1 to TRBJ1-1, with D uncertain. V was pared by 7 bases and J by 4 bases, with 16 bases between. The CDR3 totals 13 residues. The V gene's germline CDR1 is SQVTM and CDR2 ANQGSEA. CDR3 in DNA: TGCAGCGGAGGACCCGGCGGGATCACTGAAGCTTTCTTT. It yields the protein CSGGPGGITEAFF.

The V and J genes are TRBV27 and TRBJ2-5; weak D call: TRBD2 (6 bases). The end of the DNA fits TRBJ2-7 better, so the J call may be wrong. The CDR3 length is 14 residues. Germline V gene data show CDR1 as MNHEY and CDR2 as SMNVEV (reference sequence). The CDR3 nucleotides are TGTGCCAGCAGTCCCCGGGGGATGCTCAACGAGCAGTACTTC. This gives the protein CASSPRGMLNEQYF.

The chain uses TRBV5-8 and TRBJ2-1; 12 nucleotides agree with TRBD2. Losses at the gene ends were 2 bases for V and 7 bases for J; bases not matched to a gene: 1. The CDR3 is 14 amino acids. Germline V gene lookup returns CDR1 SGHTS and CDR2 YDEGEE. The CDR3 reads CASSLLAGGNEQFF. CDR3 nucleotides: TGTGCCAGCAGCTTACTAGCGGGGGGAAATGAGCAGTTCTTC. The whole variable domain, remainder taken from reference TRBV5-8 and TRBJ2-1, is EAGVTQSPTHLIKTRGQQATLRCSPISGHTSVYWYQQALGLGLQFLLWYDEGEERNRGNFPPRFSGRQFPNYSSELNVNALELEDSALYLCASSLLAGGNEQFFGPGTRLTVL.

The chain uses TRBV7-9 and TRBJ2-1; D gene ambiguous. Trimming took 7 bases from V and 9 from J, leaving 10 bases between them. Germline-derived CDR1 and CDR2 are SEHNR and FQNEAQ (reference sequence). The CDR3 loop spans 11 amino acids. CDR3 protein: CASTPLGEQFF. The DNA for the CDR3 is TGTGCCAGCACCCCCCTCGGTGAGCAGTTCTTC.

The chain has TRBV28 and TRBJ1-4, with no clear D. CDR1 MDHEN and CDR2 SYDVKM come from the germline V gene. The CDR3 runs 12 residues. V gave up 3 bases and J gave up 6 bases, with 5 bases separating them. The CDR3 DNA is TGTGCCAGCAGTTTTCCGGATGAAAAACTGTTTTTT. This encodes CASSFPDEKLFF.

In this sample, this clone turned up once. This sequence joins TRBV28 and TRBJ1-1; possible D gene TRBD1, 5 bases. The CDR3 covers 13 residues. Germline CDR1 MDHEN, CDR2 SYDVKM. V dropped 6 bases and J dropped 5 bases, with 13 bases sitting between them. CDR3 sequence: CASRLGGGTEAFF. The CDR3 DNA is TGTGCCAGCAGACTGGGGGGGGGAACTGAAGCTTTCTTT.

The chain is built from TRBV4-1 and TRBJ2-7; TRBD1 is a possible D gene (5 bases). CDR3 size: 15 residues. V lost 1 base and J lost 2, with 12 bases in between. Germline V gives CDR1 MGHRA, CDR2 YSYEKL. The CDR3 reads CASSQADADTYEQYF. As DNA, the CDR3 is TGCGCCAGCAGCCAAGCTGACGCGGACACCTACGAGCAGTACTTC.